Sequencing of this T cell receptor (beta chain) was carried out in a study of response to subunit inactivated influenza vaccine. This clonotype was observed at least ten times. CDR3 length: 16 residues. Trimming took 7 bases from V and 4 from J, leaving 22 bases between them. TCRdb called the RT-PCR reads again in MiXCR, with one record for every CDR3 protein. This sample has about 570,000 distinct CDR3 sequences, with about 11% found just once. The same sample was also used in a study of T cells expressing NK-cell markers. That paper states: As the method of synthesis, 5'RACE template switching with UMIs yielded TCR beta cDNA. Topping the CD3+CD56-NKG2C+ fraction as well were these clonotypes, in several donors.

The chain uses TRBV12-3 or TRBV12-4 and TRBJ1-2, with no clear D. The sample here was PBMCs from blood, taken on the day of vaccination. This TCR came from a man aged 50-60 years who received an inactivated influenza vaccine. The CDR3 is CASNPPDRDNGYGYTF. In nucleotides, the CDR3 is TGTGCCAGCAATCCTCCAGACCGAGATAACGGCTATGGCTACACCTTC.